This T cell receptor (beta chain) was obtained from a study of cytomegalovirus exposure and HLA in healthy donors (dated by TCRdb to about 2017). For the study in its entirety: According to a later analysis, the 120 validation repertoires were produced on the same platform as the 600 to 850 repertoires of the first cohort. The study aimed to test whether signatures of past pathogen exposure could be identified by cataloging public T cell receptors. In addition to the first cohort of roughly 670 subjects, a separate validation cohort of 130 or so different subjects was used. The study combined high-throughput TCR immunosequencing, statistical association of individual TCRs with disease status, and machine learning to predict cytomegalovirus infection status.

The library was produced with the immunoSEQ multiplex PCR assay. Under the source paper's analysis protocol: A statistical classification framework was built to diagnose cytomegalovirus status from the catalog of TCR beta chain sequences. TCRdb mirrors the immuneACCESS table, restricted to in-frame sequences. Some clones are absent from its copies; in checked studies, under half trace to an unresolved V gene, and the reason for the others is unknown. V and J calls and clone size are copied from that table; D and trimming were computed from the DNA. A total of some 150,000 clones appear in this sample, 94% of them only once. Jointly, the top ten make up about 2% of the sample. Concerning this clone itself: Its antigen is still unknown. The sample holds no much larger clone one base away, and base qualities are not on file.

Spanning cysteine to phenylalanine, the CDR3 consists of 16 amino acids. The DNA shown is the 48-base CDR3, in frame from base 1. The CDR1 and CDR2 encoded by the germline V gene are KGHSY and FQNENV. V and J are truncated by 1 base and 6 bases respectively, leaving an intervening sequence of 16 bases. General study outcomes and caveats: A later analysis had no HLA typing for the validation cohort, so co-occurrence there was scored across all 120 repertoires. A later analysis found that TCRs clustered in the first cohort also tended to co-occur in the 120 or so validation repertoires, with roughly 95% of cluster scores above 0. The authors suggested that the approach could potentially be generalized to other disease states and immunological phenotypes. The study gave a list of about 160 TCR beta chains associated with cytomegalovirus. Three of the identified cytomegalovirus-associated TCR beta chains were confirmed in vitro to be specific for cytomegalovirus antigens. Across donors, most TCR sequences were observed very rarely, whereas some public TCRs were present in many individuals. The classifier was reported to diagnose cytomegalovirus status with high specificity and sensitivity in both the original cohort and the validation cohort.

Donors formed part of the validation cohort, which comprised fewer than 150 subjects and was distinct from the first cohort of 550 to 850 subjects. The V and J genes are TRBV16 and TRBJ1-5; the D gene is not confidently resolved. Sequencing input: PBMCs. The source of this sequence is a man aged 18 to 30 in good health and CMV-seropositive. The bases are TGTGCCAGCAGCCAATGGTCGTACCAGTCCAGTCAGCCCCAGCATTTT. Its coded protein is CASSQWSYQSSQPQHF.